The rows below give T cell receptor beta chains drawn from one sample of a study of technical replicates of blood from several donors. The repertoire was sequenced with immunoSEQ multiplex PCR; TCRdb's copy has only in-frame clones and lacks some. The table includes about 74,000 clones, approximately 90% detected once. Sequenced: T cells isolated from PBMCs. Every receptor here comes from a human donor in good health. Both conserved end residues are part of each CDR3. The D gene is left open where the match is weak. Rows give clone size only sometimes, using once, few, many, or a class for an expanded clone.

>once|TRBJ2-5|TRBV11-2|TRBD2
TGTGCCAGCAGCTCGGGACTAGCACAAGGGACCCAGTACTTC
CASSSGLAQGTQYF
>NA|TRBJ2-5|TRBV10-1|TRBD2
TGCGCCAGCAGTGATATAGCGGGAGGTTTAGAGACCCAGTACTTC
CASSDIAGGLETQYF
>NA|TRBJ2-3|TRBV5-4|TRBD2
TGTGCCAGCAGCCGGACTAGCGGGAGCACAGATACGCAGTATTTT
CASSRTSGSTDTQYF
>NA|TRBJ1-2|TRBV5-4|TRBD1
TGTGCCAGCAGTTACCCCCAAGGACAGGGAGGGGATGGCTACACCTTC
CASSYPQGQGGDGYTF
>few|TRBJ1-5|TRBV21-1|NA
TGTGCCAGCAGCAAAGTTCCCCCCGGACAGGGGGTAAACCAGCCCCAGCATTTT
CASSKVPPGQGVNQPQHF
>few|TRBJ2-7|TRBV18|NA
TGTGCCAGCTCACCAGCGGTAACCACCTACGAGCAGTACTTC
CASSPAVTTYEQYF
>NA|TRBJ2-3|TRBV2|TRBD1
TGTGCCAGCAGTGTGTTAAGAGGGGGCAAACGAGATACGCAGTATTTT
CASSVLRGGKRDTQYF
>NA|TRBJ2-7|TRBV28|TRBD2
TGTGCCAGCAGTGAATCGCGGGCAGGGAGGGACGAGCAGTACTTC
CASSESRAGRDEQYF
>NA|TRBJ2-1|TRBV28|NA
TGTGCCAGCAGTTTTGGAGGGGCCTACAATGAGCAGTTCTTC
CASSFGGAYNEQFF
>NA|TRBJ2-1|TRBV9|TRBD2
TGTGCCAGCAGCCCTCTCGCGGGAGGCCCCTACAATGAGCAGTTCTTC
CASSPLAGGPYNEQFF
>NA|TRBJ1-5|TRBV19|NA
TGTGCCAGTAGTATGATGGGCAGGATGAGCAATCAGCCCCAGCATTTT
CASSMMGRMSNQPQHF
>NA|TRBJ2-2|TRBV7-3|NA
TGTGCCAGCAGCTTATCCTCGGGGACCGGGGAGCTGTTTTTT
CASSLSSGTGELFF
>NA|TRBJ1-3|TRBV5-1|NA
TGCGCCAGCAGCCAGGGGAAGTTATCTGGAAACACCATATATTTT
CASSQGKLSGNTIYF
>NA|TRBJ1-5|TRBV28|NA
TGTGCCAGCAGTTTGTTTCAGGAAAATCAGCCCCAGCATTTT
CASSLFQENQPQHF
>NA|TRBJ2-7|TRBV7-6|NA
TGTGCCAGCAGCCTCCGGGACTCTTCCTACGAGCAGTACTTC
CASSLRDSSYEQYF
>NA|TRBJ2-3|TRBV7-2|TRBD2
TGTGCCAGCAGCATACTAGCGTCTAGCACAGATACGCAGTATTTT
CASSILASSTDTQYF
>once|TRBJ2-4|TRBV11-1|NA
TGTGCCAGCAGCCCAGGTCTCGGAAAACAAAACATTCAGTACTTC
CASSPGLGKQNIQYF
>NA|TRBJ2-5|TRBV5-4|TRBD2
TGTGCCAGCAGCCCTGACAGGCGGGAGGCAGAGACCCAGTACTTC
CASSPDRREAETQYF
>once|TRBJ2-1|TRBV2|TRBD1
TGTGCCAGTACCATCCGGGACAGTGGGAATGAGCAGTTCTTC
CASTIRDSGNEQFF
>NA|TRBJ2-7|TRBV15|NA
TGTGCCACCAGCAGAGATATAACAGGCATCCCCTACGAGCAGTACTTC
CATSRDITGIPYEQYF
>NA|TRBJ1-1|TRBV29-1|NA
TGCAGCGTTGGGGGGGATGGAGTCACTGAAGCTTTCTTT
CSVGGDGVTEAFF
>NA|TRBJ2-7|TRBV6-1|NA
TGTGCCAGCAGTGAAGGCGGGGGCTCTTCTAGCGAGCAGTACTTC
CASSEGGGSSSEQYF
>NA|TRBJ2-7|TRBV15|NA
TGTGCCACCAGCAGCATTTCAGGTCGCTCCCTCCCCGAGCAGTACTTC
CATSSISGRSLPEQYF
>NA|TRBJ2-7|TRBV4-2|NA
TGTGCCAGCAGCGGGAGCCCCTCCTACGAGCAGTACTTC
CASSGSPSYEQYF
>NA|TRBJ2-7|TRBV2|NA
TGTGCCAGCAGTGAATCGACGCTAGGGGGCGAGCAGTACTTC
CASSESTLGGEQYF
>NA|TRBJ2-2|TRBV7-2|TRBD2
TGTGCCAGCAGCTTTTTTGGACTAGCGGGAACCGGGGAGCTGTTTTTT
CASSFFGLAGTGELFF
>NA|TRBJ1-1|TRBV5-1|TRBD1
TGCGCCAGCAGCTTGGCCCCGGACAGGGGGAATGAAGCTTTCTTT
CASSLAPDRGNEAFF
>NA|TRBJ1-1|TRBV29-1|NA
TGCAGCGCTGCTAGGCTTATCGACACTGAAGCTTTCTTT
CSAARLIDTEAFF
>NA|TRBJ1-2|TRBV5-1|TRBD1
TGCGCCAGCAGCTTGGCCATTGGAGGGGGCCTGGGGGGCTACACCTTC
CASSLAIGGGLGGYTF
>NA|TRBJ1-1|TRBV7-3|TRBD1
TGTGCCAGCAGCTTTGGACAGGGGAACACTGAAGCTTTCTTT
CASSFGQGNTEAFF
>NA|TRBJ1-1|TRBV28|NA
TGTGCCCATTGCAGGGGACGCAACACTGAAGCTTTCTTT
CAHCRGRNTEAFF
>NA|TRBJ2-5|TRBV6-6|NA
TGTGCCAGCAGTTACTCGTCTAGCGCCAATCAAGAGACCCAGTACTTC
CASSYSSSANQETQYF
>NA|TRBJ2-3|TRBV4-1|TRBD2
TGCGCCAGCAGCCAAGGACTAGCGGGGCGCACAGATACGCAGTATTTT
CASSQGLAGRTDTQYF
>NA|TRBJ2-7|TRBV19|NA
TGTGCCAGTAGTATCCTCGGGGGACCCTACGAGCAGTACTTC
CASSILGGPYEQYF
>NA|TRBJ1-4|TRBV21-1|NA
TGTGCCAGCAGCAAAACTGAAACGTTAAATGAAAAACTGTTTTTT
CASSKTETLNEKLFF
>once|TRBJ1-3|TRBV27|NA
TGTGCCAGCAGTTTAGACGGGAGCTCTGGAAACACCATATATTTT
CASSLDGSSGNTIYF
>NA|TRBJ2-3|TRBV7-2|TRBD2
TGTGCCAGCAGACCAGCGGGAGAAACGCAGTATTTT
CASRPAGETQYF
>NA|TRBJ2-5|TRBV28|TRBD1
TGTGCCAGCAGCAGCGAGGGGGCCAGGCGGGAGACCCAGTACTTC
CASSSEGARRETQYF
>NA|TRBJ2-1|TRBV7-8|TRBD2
TGTGCCAGCAGCTTAGGAATCGGGGGAGGGGTAGGCAATGAGCAGTTCTTC
CASSLGIGGGVGNEQFF
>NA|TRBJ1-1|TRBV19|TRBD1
TGTGCCAGTAGTGGACAGGGGATAACTGAAGCTTTCTTT
CASSGQGITEAFF